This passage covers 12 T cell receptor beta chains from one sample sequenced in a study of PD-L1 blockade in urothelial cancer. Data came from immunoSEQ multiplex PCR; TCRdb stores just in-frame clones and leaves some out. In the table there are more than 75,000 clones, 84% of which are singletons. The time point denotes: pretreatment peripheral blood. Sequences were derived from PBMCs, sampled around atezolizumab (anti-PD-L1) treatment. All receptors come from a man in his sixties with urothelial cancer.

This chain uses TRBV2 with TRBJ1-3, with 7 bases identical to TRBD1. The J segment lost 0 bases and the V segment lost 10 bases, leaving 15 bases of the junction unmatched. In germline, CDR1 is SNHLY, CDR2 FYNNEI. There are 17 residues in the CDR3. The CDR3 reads CANGRGGGPLSGNTIYF. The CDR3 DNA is TGTGCCAACGGAAGAGGAGGGGGCCCTCTCTCTGGAAACACCATATATTTT.

CDR3 bases: TGTGCCAGCAGTCTAGCGGGAGGGAACGAGCAGTACTTC. It is translated as CASSLAGGNEQYF. This rearrangement joins TRBV11-2 to TRBJ2-7, with TRBD2 matching over 12 bases. Per germline, CDR1 SGHAT and CDR2 FQNNGV. V dropped 6 bases and J dropped 5; count of bases not matched to a gene: 2. This CDR3 comprises 13 residues.

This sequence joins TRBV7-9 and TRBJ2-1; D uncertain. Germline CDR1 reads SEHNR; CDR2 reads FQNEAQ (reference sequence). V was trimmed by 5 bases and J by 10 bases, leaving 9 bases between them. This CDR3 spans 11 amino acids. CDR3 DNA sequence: TGTGCCAGCAGCCCCCTTGAGGAGCAGTTCTTC. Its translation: CASSPLEEQFF.

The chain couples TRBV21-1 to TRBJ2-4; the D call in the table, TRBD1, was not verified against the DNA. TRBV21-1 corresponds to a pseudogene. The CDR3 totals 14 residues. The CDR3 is CASSALTRRAIQYF. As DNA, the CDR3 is TGTGCCAGCAGCGCACTGACAAGGCGAGCCATTCAGTACTTC.

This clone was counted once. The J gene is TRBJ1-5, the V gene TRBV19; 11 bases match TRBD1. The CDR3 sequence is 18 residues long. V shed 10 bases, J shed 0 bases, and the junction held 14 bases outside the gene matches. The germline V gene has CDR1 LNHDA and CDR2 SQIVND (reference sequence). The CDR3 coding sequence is TGTGCCACGGGGACAGGGGGATTTCTCGGCTATAGCAATCAGCCCCAGCATTTT. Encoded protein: CATGTGGFLGYSNQPQHF.

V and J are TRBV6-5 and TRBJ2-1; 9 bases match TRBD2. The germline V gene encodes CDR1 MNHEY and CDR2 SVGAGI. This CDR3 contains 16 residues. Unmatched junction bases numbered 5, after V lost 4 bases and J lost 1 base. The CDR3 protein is CASSSDSGRSYNEQFF. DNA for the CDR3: TGTGCCAGCAGTTCAGATAGCGGGAGATCCTACAATGAGCAGTTCTTC.

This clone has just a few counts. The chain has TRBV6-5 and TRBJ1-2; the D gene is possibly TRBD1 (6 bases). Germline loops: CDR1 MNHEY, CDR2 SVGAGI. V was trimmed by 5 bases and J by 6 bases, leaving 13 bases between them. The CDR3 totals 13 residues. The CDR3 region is CASSRDTIDGYTF. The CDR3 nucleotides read TGTGCCAGCAGTAGGGACACTATCGATGGCTACACCTTC.

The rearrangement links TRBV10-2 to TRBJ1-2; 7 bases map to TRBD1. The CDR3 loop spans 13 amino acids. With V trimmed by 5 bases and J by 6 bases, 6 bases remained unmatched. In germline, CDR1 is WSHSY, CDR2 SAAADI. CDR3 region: CASSPGQWDGYTF. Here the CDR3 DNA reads TGCGCCAGCAGTCCGGGACAGTGGGATGGCTACACCTTC.

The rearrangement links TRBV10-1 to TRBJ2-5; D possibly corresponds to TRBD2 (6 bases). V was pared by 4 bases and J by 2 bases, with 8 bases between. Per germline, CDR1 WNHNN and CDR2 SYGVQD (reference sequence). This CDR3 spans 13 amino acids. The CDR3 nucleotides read TGCGCCAGCAGTGTAGCGGTACAAGAGACCCAGTACTTC. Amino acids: CASSVAVQETQYF.

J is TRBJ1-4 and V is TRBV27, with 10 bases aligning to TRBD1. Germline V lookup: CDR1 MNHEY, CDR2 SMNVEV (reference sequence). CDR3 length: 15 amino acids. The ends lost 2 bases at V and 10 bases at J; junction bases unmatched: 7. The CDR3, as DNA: TGTGCCAGCAGTTTAAGCAGGACAGGGGGTGGAAAACTGTTTTTT. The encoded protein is CASSLSRTGGGKLFF.

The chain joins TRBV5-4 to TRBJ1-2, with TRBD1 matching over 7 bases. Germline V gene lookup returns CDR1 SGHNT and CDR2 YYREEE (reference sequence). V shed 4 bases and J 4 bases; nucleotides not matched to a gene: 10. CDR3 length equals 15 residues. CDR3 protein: CASSPTTGTRYGYTF. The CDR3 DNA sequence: TGTGCCAGCAGCCCGACGACAGGGACGCGCTATGGCTACACCTTC.

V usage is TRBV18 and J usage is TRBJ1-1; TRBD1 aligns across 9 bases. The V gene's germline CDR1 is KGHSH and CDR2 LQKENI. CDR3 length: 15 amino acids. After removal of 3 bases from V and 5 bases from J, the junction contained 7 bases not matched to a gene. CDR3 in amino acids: CASSPKTGGRTEAFF. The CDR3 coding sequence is TGTGCCAGCTCACCCAAGACAGGGGGGCGGACTGAAGCTTTCTTT.